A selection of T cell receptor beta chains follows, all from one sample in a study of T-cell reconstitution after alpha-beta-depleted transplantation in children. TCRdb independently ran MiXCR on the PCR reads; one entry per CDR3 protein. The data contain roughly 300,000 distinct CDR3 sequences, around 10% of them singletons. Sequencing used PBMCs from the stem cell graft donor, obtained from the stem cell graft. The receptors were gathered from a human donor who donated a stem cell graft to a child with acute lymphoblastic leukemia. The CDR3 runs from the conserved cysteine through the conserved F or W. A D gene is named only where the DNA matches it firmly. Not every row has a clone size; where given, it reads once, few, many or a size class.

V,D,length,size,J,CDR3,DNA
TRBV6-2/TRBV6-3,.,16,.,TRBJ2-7,CASTNFVTGDSYEQYF,TGTGCCAGCACCAACTTCGTTACCGGGGACTCCTACGAGCAGTACTTC
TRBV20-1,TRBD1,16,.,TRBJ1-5,CSARHRDSYSNQPQHF,TGCAGTGCTAGACACCGGGACAGCTATAGCAATCAGCCCCAGCATTTT
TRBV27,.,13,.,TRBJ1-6,CASSATGLSPLHF,TGTGCCAGCAGCGCCACAGGGCTTTCACCCCTCCACTTT
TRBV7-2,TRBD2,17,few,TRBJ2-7,CASSSPGTSGRSLEQYF,TGTGCCAGCAGCTCTCCCGGGACTAGCGGGAGGTCTCTCGAGCAGTACTTC
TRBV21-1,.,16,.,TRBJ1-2,CASSKHGGRQNGGYTF,TGTGCCAGCAGCAAACACGGGGGCCGTCAAAACGGTGGCTACACCTTC
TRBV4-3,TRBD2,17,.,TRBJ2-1,CASSVRAGGPISNEQFF,TGCGCCAGCAGCGTCCGGGCGGGAGGGCCAATAAGCAATGAGCAGTTCTTC
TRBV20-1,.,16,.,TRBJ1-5,CSARDLEALGNQPQHF,TGCAGTGCTAGAGATTTGGAGGCGCTGGGCAATCAGCCCCAGCATTTT
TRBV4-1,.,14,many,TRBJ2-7,CASSQDSPNYEQYF,TGCGCCAGCAGCCAAGATTCCCCAAACTACGAGCAGTACTTC
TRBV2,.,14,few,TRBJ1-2,CASSETAGRYGYTF,TGTGCCAGCAGTGAAACGGCAGGGAGATATGGCTACACCTTC
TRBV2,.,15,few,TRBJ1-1,CASSEFQGMYTEAFF,TGTGCCAGCAGTGAATTTCAGGGGATGTACACTGAAGCTTTCTTT
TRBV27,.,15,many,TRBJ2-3,CASSLRHLSTDTQYF,TGTGCCAGCAGTTTGCGGCACCTGAGCACAGATACGCAGTATTTT
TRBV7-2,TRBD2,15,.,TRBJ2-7,CASSTTSGSSYEQYF,TGTGCCAGCAGCACGACTAGCGGGAGCTCTTACGAGCAGTACTTC
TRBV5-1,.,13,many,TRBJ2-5,CASSPGGAETQYF,TGCGCCAGCAGCCCAGGGGGGGCAGAGACCCAGTACTTC
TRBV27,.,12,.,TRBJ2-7,CASLDSSYEQYF,TGTGCCAGCCTCGATAGCTCCTACGAGCAGTACTTC
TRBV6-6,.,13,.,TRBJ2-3,CASSYLGGGPQYF,TGTGCCAGCAGTTACCTGGGAGGGGGCCCGCAGTATTTT
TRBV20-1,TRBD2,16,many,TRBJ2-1,CSARVLTSGTYNEQFF,TGCAGTGCTAGAGTCCTGACTAGCGGGACCTACAATGAGCAGTTCTTC
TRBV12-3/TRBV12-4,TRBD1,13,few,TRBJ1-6,CARKQGSYSPLHF,TGTGCCAGAAAACAGGGGTCCTACTCACCCCTCCACTTT
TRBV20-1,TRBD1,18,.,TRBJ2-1,CSARAVGGTGVTYNEQFF,TGCAGTGCTAGAGCTGTAGGAGGGACAGGGGTCACCTACAATGAGCAGTTCTTC
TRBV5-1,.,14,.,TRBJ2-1,CASSLGVGPDEQFF,TGCGCCAGCAGCTTGGGGGTAGGACCCGATGAGCAGTTCTTC
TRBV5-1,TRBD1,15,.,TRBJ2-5,CASSFPRTGWETQYF,TGCGCCAGCAGCTTCCCCCGGACAGGTTGGGAGACCCAGTACTTC
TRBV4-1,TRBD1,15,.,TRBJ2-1,CASSQGDRLYNEQFF,TGCGCCAGCAGCCAAGGGGACAGGCTGTACAATGAGCAGTTCTTC
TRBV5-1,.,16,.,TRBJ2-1,CASSLDSSGYYNEQFF,TGCGCCAGCAGCTTGGACTCCAGCGGGTACTACAATGAGCAGTTCTTC
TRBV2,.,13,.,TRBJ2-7,CASSERGTYEQYF,TGTGCCAGCAGTGAGAGGGGTACCTACGAGCAGTACTTC
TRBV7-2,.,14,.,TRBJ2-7,CASSFDQGQHGQYF,TGTGCCAGCAGCTTTGACCAAGGACAGCACGGGCAGTACTTC
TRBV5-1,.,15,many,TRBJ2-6,CASSSRGTGANVLTF,TGCGCCAGCAGCTCCAGAGGAACTGGGGCCAACGTCCTGACTTTC
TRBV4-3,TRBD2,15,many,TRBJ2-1,CASSQDQGTSNEQFF,TGCGCCAGCAGCCAAGATCAAGGGACTAGCAATGAGCAGTTCTTC
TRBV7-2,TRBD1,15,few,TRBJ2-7,CASNQPGTGAYEQYF,TGTGCCAGCAACCAACCCGGGACAGGGGCCTACGAGCAGTACTTC
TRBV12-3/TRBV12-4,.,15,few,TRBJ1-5,CASSLRGGTNQPQHF,TGTGCCAGCAGTTTAAGGGGGGGAACCAATCAGCCCCAGCATTTT
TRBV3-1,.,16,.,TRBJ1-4,CASSQDRLLTNEKLFF,TGTGCCAGCAGCCAAGATCGGTTACTAACTAATGAAAAACTGTTTTTT
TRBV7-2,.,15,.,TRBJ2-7,CASSLARTTKVEQYF,TGTGCCAGCAGCTTAGCGAGGACCACTAAGGTCGAGCAGTACTTC
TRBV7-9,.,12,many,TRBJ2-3,CASSALRDTQYF,TGTGCCAGCAGCGCACTCCGTGATACGCAGTATTTT
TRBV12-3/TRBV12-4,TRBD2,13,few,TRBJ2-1,CASSFRGVEEQFF,TGTGCCAGCAGTTTTCGGGGGGTTGAAGAGCAGTTCTTC
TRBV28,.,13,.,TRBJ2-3,CASSLLGAGTQYF,TGTGCCAGCAGTTTACTAGGGGCCGGTACGCAGTATTTT
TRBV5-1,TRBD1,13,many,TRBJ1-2,CASSLAGTGAYTF,TGCGCCAGCAGCTTGGCCGGGACAGGCGCCTACACCTTC
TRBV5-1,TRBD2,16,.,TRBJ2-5,CASSPRTSGNQETQYF,TGCGCCAGCAGCCCGAGGACTAGCGGGAACCAAGAGACCCAGTACTTC
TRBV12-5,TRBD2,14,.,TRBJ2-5,CASGQDSGWETQYF,TGTGCTAGTGGTCAGGATAGCGGGTGGGAGACCCAGTACTTC
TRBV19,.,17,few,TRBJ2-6,CASTSSVGLSGANVLTF,TGTGCCAGTACCTCCTCCGTGGGCCTCTCTGGAGCCAACGTCCTGACTTTC
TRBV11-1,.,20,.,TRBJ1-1,CASSLSQIGGFYPQNTEAFF,TGTGCCAGCAGCTTATCTCAGATAGGAGGCTTCTACCCCCAAAACACTGAAGCTTTCTTT
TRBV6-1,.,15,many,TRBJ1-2,CASSEPGRFIYGYTF,TGTGCCAGCAGTGAGCCGGGACGTTTTATTTATGGCTACACCTTC
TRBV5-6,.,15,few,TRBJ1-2,CASRPTGVSNLGYTF,TGTGCCAGCAGACCGACGGGGGTCTCGAACCTGGGCTACACCTTC
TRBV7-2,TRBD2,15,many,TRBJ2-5,CASSSSTSGQETQYF,TGTGCCAGCAGTTCATCGACTAGCGGGCAAGAGACCCAGTACTTC
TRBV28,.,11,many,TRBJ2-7,CASGRSYEQYF,TGTGCTTCTGGCAGGAGCTACGAGCAGTACTTC
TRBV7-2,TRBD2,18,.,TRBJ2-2,CASSFSGRLDLNTGELFF,TGTGCCAGCAGCTTTAGCGGGAGGTTAGATCTGAACACCGGGGAGCTGTTTTTT
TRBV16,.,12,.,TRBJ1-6,CASSQGGPQIDF,TGTGCCAGCAGCCAAGGGGGCCCCCAGATCGATTTT
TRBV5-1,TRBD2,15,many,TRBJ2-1,CASSLEGLAGGEQFF,TGCGCCAGCAGCTTGGAAGGGCTAGCGGGAGGTGAGCAGTTCTTC
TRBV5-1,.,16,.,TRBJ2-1,CASSLTAGNSYNEQFF,TGCGCCAGCAGCTTGACGGCCGGGAACTCCTACAATGAGCAGTTCTTC
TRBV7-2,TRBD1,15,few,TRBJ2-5,CASSSDRGNVETQYF,TGTGCCAGCAGCTCTGACAGGGGTAACGTGGAGACCCAGTACTTC
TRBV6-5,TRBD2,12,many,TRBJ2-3,CASSYSGGTQYF,TGTGCCAGCAGTTACTCGGGAGGGACGCAGTATTTT
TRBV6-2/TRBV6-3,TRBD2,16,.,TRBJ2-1,CASSYSRGLGDDEQFF,TGTGCCAGCAGTTACTCAAGGGGACTAGGTGACGATGAGCAGTTCTTC
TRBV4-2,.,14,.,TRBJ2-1,CASSQHSVGNEQFF,TGTGCCAGCAGCCAGCACTCAGTTGGGAATGAGCAGTTCTTC
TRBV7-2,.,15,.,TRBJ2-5,CASSSDEDVEETQYF,TGTGCCAGCAGCTCCGATGAAGACGTCGAAGAGACCCAGTACTTC
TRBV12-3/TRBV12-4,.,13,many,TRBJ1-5,CASSLTENQPQHF,TGTGCCAGCAGTTTAACGGAAAATCAGCCCCAGCATTTT